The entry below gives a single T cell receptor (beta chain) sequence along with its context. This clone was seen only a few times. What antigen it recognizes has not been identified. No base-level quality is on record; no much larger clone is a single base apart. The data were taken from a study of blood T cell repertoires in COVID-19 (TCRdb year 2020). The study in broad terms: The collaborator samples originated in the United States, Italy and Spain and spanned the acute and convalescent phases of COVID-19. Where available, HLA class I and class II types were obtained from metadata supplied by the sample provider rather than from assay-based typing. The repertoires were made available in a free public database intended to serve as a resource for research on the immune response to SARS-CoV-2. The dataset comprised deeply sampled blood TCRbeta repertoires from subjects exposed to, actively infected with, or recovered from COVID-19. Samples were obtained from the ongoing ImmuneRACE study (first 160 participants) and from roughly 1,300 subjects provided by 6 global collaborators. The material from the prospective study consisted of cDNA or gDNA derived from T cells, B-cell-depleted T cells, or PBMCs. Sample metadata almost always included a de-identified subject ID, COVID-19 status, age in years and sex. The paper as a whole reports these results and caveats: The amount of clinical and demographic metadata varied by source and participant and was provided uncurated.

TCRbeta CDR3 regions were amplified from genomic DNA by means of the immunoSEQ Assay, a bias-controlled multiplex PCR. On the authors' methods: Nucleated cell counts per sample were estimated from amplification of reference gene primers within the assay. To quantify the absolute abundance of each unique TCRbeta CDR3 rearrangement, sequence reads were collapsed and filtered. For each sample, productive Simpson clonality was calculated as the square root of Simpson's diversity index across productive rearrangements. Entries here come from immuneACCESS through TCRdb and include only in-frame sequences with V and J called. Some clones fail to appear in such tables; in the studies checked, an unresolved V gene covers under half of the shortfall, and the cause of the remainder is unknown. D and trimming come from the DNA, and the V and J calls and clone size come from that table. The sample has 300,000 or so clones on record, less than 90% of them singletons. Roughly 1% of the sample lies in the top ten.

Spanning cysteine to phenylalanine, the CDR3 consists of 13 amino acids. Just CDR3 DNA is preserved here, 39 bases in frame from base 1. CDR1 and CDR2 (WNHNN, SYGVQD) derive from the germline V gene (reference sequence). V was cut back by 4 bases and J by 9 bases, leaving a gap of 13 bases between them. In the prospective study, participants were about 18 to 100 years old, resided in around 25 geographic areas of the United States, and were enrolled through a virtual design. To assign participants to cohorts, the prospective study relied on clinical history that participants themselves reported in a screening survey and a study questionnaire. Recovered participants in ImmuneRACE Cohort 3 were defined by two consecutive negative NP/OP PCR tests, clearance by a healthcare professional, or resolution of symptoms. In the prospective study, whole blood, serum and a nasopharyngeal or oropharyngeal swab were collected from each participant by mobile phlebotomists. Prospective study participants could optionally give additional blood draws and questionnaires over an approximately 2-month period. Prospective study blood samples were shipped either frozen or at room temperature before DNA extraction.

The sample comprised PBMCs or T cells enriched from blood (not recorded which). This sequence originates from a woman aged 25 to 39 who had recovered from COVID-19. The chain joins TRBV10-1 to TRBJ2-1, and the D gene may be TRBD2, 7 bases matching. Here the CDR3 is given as CASSVGGQREQFF. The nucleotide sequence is TGCGCCAGCAGTGTGGGGGGGCAGCGTGAGCAGTTCTTC.